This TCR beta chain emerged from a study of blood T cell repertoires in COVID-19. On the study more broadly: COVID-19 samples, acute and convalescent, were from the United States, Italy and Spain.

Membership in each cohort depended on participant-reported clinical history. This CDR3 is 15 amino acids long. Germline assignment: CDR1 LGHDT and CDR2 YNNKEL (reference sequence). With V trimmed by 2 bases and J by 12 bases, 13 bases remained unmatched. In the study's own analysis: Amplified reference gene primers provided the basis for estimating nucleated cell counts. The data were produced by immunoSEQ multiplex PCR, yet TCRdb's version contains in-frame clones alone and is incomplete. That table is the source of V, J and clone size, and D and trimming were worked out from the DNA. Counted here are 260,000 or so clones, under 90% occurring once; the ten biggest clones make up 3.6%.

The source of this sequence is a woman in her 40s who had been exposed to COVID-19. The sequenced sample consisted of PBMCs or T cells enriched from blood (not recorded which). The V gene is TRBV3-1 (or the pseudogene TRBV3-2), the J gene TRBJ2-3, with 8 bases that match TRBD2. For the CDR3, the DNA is TGTGCCAGCAGCCAAAGGGGAGCGGGGGTGGTGTTCCAGTATTTT. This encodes CASSQRGAGVVFQYF.